What follows are 9 T cell receptor beta chains derived from one specimen sequenced in a study of T cell responses to AZD1222 COVID-19 vaccine. Using immunoSEQ multiplex PCR, the repertoire was profiled, and TCRdb retains in-frame clones only, with some absent. The profile covers about 120,000 clones, with 70% to 90% appearing a single time and roughly 5% taken by the ten largest. Sequences were derived from peripheral blood, sampled on day 0 of AZD1222 vaccination. These receptors all come from an adult in good health.

The chain uses TRBV7-6 and TRBJ1-6; unclear D gene. Looked up from germline, CDR1 is SGHVS and CDR2 is FNYEAQ. CDR3 length equals 15 residues. V lost 5 bases to trimming and J lost 7 bases, with 15 bases between them. The CDR3 sequence is CASSPLDGENSPLHF. In DNA, the CDR3 is TGTGCCAGCAGCCCTCTGGATGGGGAGAATTCACCCCTCCACTTT.

The V and J genes are TRBV5-1 and TRBJ2-7; D is possibly TRBD1 or TRBD2 (5 bases each). CDR1 is SGHRS and CDR2 is YFSETQ in the germline V gene. Trimming pared 3 bases from V and 5 bases from J, leaving 18 bases between. CDR3 length: 15 residues. The DNA for the CDR3 is TGCGCCAGCAGCTCTCGACCCAGGGTGGAGGACGAGCAGTACTTC. Protein: CASSSRPRVEDEQYF. Variable domain in full (rest from reference TRBV5-1 and TRBJ2-7): KAGVTQTPRYLIKTRGQQVTLSCSPISGHRSVSWYQQTPGQGLQFLFEYFSETQRNKGNFPGRFSGRQFSNSRSEMNVSTLELGDSALYLCASSSRPRVEDEQYFGPGTRLTVT.

This clone was detected once. The V and J genes are TRBV25-1 and TRBJ2-1, with D perhaps matching TRBD2 (6 bases). Germline V gene data show CDR1 as MGHDK and CDR2 as SYGVNS. The V end was cut by 5 bases, the J end by 9 bases, with 14 bases between. There are 13 residues in the CDR3. In nucleotides, the CDR3 is TGTGCCAGCAGTCATCTAGCGTACGGTGAGCAGTTCTTC. It is translated as CASSHLAYGEQFF.

This chain links TRBV7-9 with TRBJ2-5; no clear D gene. This CDR3 comprises 13 residues. The germline V gene has CDR1 SEHNR and CDR2 FQNEAQ (reference sequence). Trimming removed 5 bases at V and 5 bases at J, with 12 bases between. CDR3 sequence reads: CASSQSPGETQYF. The CDR3 coding sequence is TGTGCCAGCAGCCAGTCCCCTGGGGAGACCCAGTACTTC.

This sequence joins TRBV6-5 and TRBJ1-2; 9 positions agree with TRBD1. This CDR3 is built from 13 residues. Germline CDR1 MNHEY, CDR2 SVGAGI. V was pared by 7 bases and J by 7 bases, with 7 bases of the junction left unmatched. The DNA for the CDR3 is TGTGCCAGCAACCGGGACAGGGTCGGTGGCTACACCTTC. The encoded protein is CASNRDRVGGYTF.

V usage is TRBV19 and J usage is TRBJ2-5, with D tentatively TRBD2 (6 bases). V was trimmed by 3 bases and J by 9 bases, leaving 8 bases between them. This CDR3 is 11 amino acids long. CDR1 and CDR2 (germline): LNHDA, SQIVND (reference sequence). Written as DNA, the CDR3 is TGTGCCAGTAGTATCCGGGACTCCCAGTACTTC. Encoded protein: CASSIRDSQYF. Together with reference TRBV19 and TRBJ2-5, the CDR3 gives the full variable domain: DGGITQSPKYLFRKEGQNVTLSCEQNLNHDAMYWYRQDPGQGLRLIYYSQIVNDFQKGDIAEGYSVSREKKESFPLTVTSAQKNPTAFYLCASSIRDSQYFGPGTRLLVL.

The chain uses TRBV20-1 and TRBJ2-5, with 7 bases that match TRBD1. With V trimmed by 5 bases and J by 5 bases, 2 bases remained unmatched. CDR3 length equals 11 residues. The germline V gene encodes CDR1 DFQATT and CDR2 SNEGSKA (reference sequence). The CDR3 coding sequence is TGCAGTGCTCCCAGGGGGGAGACCCAGTACTTC. Translating gives CSAPRGETQYF.

This chain connects TRBV28 to TRBJ1-4; D gene uncertain. Germline lookup yields CDR1 MDHEN and CDR2 SYDVKM. The CDR3 length is 14 residues. Trimming removed 3 bases at V and 4 bases at J, with 9 bases between. The CDR3 DNA reads TGTGCCAGCAGTTTGGCAGAACTTAATGAAAAACTGTTTTTT. Encoded protein: CASSLAELNEKLFF.

V gene TRBV27 combines with J gene TRBJ2-7; 8 bases map to TRBD1. CDR1 MNHEY and CDR2 SMNVEV come from the germline V gene (reference sequence). J lost 5 bases, V lost 7 bases, and 19 bases had no gene match. The CDR3 loop spans 17 amino acids. The CDR3 coding sequence is TGTGCCAGCACCAAAGGGGGACAGGTAAGGGGTGTCCACGAGCAGTACTTC. Translating gives CASTKGGQVRGVHEQYF.